Listed here is a single TCR beta chain. Its specificity is unknown. The source of the sample is a study of radiation and T cells in renal cell carcinoma. Time point reported: baseline pretreatment blood. Treatment here: 15 Gy SBRT to primary tumor, nephrectomy 4 weeks later. Blood was sampled at baseline, 2 weeks and 4 weeks after SBRT. Study-wide results and limits: From baseline, blood top tumor clonotypes peaked at 2 weeks post-radiation.

Sequencing was performed with immunoSEQ multiplex PCR; in TCRdb, only in-frame clones are kept and a portion is missing. The repertoire includes 150,000 or so clones, around nine tenths of them detected once, and more than 10% sits in the top ten. The sequence came from a woman aged 50 to 60 with renal cell carcinoma. The source was blood, collected from a patient whose treatment included radiotherapy and nephrectomy.

This chain's CDR3 is CASSPKAASGFYNEQFF. The CDR3 region has the DNA TGTGCCAGCAGCCCAAAGGCGGCTAGCGGGTTCTACAATGAGCAGTTCTTC. This chain links TRBV9 with TRBJ2-1; 8 bases agree with TRBD2. CDR1 and CDR2 (germline): SGDLS, YYNGEE. The CDR3 covers 17 residues. With V trimmed by 4 bases and J by 3 bases, 12 bases remained unmatched.